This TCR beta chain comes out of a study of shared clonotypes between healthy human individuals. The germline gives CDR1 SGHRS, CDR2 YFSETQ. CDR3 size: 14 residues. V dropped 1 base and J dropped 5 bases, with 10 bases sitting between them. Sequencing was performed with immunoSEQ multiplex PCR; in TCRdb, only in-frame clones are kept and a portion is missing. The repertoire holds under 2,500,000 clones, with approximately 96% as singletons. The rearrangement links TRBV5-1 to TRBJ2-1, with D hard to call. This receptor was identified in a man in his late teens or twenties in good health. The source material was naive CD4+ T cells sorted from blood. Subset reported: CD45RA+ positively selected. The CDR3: CASSLNRGNNEQFF. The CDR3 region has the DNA TGCGCCAGCAGCTTGAATCGCGGAAACAATGAGCAGTTCTTC.